This TCR beta chain was retrieved from a study of OX40 agonist ivuxolimab in advanced cancers. The study's findings and limits: Average numbers of expanded clones were greater in CD8+ T cells than in CD4+. Compared with others, partial responders at 0.1-3.0 mg/kg displayed clonal expansion among the lowest. CD4+ and CD8+ blood T cells expanded clonally by week 6 at 0.1 to 3.0 mg/kg.

Of note for this clone: Its antigen is not known.

After removal of 5 bases from V and 2 bases from J, the junction contained 3 bases not matched to a gene. Germline V gene sequence: CDR1 MNHEY, CDR2 SMNVEV (reference sequence). The CDR3 runs to 14 residues. TCRdb keeps only in-frame clones here, not all; method: immunoSEQ multiplex PCR. The repertoire holds roughly 100,000 clones, approximately 90% seen once, with 6.5% to 8.5% in the top ten. This sequence joins TRBV27 and TRBJ1-3; 7 bases are shared with TRBD1. The material was CD4+ or CD8+ T cells sorted from blood, obtained in a trial of the OX40 agonist ivuxolimab. This receptor was obtained from an adult with an advanced solid tumor such as melanoma, head and neck, liver or kidney cancer. CDR3 loop: CASSARGAGNTIYF. The CDR3 DNA is TGTGCCAGCAGTGCCAGGGGGGCTGGAAACACCATATATTTT.